This is a list of T cell receptor beta chains from one sample in a study of T cell responses to AZD1222 COVID-19 vaccine. The method was immunoSEQ multiplex PCR; TCRdb's version includes in-frame clones alone and lacks a portion of them. The repertoire holds approximately 150,000 clones, approximately 94% seen once, with around 5.4% in the top ten. The input for sequencing was peripheral blood, taken on day 0 of AZD1222 vaccination. The receptors derive from an adult in good health. Both conserved end residues are part of each CDR3. The order of the fields is CDR3 length, J gene, clone size, D gene, V gene, CDR3 protein, CDR3 DNA. A D gene is named only where the DNA matches it firmly. Clone size is shown for a subset of rows, as once, few, many or a class of expanded clone.

>16|TRBJ1-1|.|.|TRBV7-9
CASSSGSLVGNTEAFF
TGTGCCAGCAGTTCCGGGTCCCTAGTGGGGAACACTGAAGCTTTCTTT
>12|TRBJ1-2|.|.|TRBV7-9
CASSLGDYGYTF
TGTGCCAGCAGCTTGGGGGACTATGGCTACACCTTC
>12|TRBJ2-7|.|TRBD2|TRBV3-1/TRBV3-2
CASRGGSYEQYF
TGTGCCAGCCGGGGGGGGTCCTACGAGCAGTACTTC
>16|TRBJ2-2|once|.|TRBV5-1
CASSSAVGSPLGELFF
TGCGCCAGCAGCTCGGCGGTGGGCTCCCCCCTCGGGGAGCTGTTTTTT
>13|TRBJ2-1|.|.|TRBV12-3/TRBV12-4
CASRRIGYNEQFF
TGTGCCAGCCGGAGGATAGGCTACAATGAGCAGTTCTTC
>11|TRBJ1-1|once|TRBD1|TRBV6-5
CASRTGSEAFF
TGTGCCAGCAGGACAGGGAGTGAAGCTTTCTTT
>14|TRBJ2-7|.|.|TRBV3-1/TRBV3-2
CASSQDLTPYEQYF
TGTGCCAGCAGCCAAGATCTCACCCCCTACGAGCAGTACTTC
>19|TRBJ2-2|.|TRBD2|TRBV7-6
CASSLLGLAGGLNTGELFF
TGTGCCAGCAGCTTACTTGGACTAGCGGGGGGATTGAACACCGGGGAGCTGTTTTTT
>15|TRBJ2-1|.|TRBD2|TRBV28
CASSLAGGSYNEQFF
TGTGCCAGCAGCCTAGCGGGGGGGTCCTACAATGAGCAGTTCTTC
>12|TRBJ1-2|.|.|TRBV19
CASSPGRAGYTF
TGTGCCAGTAGTCCCGGGAGGGCTGGCTACACCTTC
>16|TRBJ2-2|.|TRBD2|TRBV3-1/TRBV3-2
CASSKTSGRNTGELFF
TGTGCCAGCAGCAAAACTAGCGGCAGGAACACCGGGGAGCTGTTTTTT
>12|TRBJ2-5|.|.|TRBV11-2
CASSAIQETQYF
TGTGCCAGCAGCGCCATCCAAGAGACCCAGTACTTC
>15|TRBJ1-2|.|TRBD1|TRBV5-1
CASSWGQQGAGGYTF
TGCGCCAGCAGCTGGGGCCAACAGGGGGCAGGTGGCTACACCTTC
>16|TRBJ2-7|.|TRBD2|TRBV6-2/TRBV6-3
CASSLGTSGMNYEQYF
TGTGCCAGCAGTCTCGGGACTAGCGGGATGAACTACGAGCAGTACTTC
>16|TRBJ1-2|.|.|TRBV5-6
CASSLFPDPTSYGYTF
TGTGCCAGCAGCTTGTTCCCGGACCCGACCAGCTATGGCTACACCTTC
>13|TRBJ2-1|once|.|TRBV18
CASSQSGVDEQFF
TGTGCCAGCTCCCAATCAGGGGTCGATGAGCAGTTCTTC
>13|TRBJ1-2|.|.|TRBV30
CASRAGNEYGYTF
TGTGCCTCACGGGCCGGGAACGAGTATGGCTACACCTTC
>13|TRBJ2-7|.|.|TRBV5-6
CASSLQGPNEQYF
TGTGCCAGCAGCTTACAGGGTCCCAACGAGCAGTACTTC
>14|TRBJ2-1|.|TRBD2|TRBV19
CARPGGGTHNEQFF
TGTGCCAGGCCCGGGGGGGGCACACACAATGAGCAGTTCTTC
>14|TRBJ2-7|.|TRBD2|TRBV7-9
CASSPTSGGYEQYF
TGTGCCAGCAGCCCAACTAGCGGGGGTTACGAGCAGTACTTC
>15|TRBJ1-1|.|.|TRBV7-9
CASSLVTQAGPEAFF
TGTGCCAGCAGCTTAGTTACCCAGGCAGGACCTGAAGCTTTCTTT
>17|TRBJ2-3|.|.|TRBV7-6
CASSLSGDRGRADTQYF
TGTGCCAGCAGCTTAAGCGGTGATAGGGGAAGGGCAGATACGCAGTATTTT
>16|TRBJ2-2|.|TRBD2|TRBV9
CASSPSGGFDTGELFF
TGTGCCAGCAGCCCTTCGGGGGGGTTCGACACCGGGGAGCTGTTTTTT
>13|TRBJ2-2|.|.|TRBV7-9
CASSLSGTGELFF
TGTGCCAGCAGCCTTAGTGGGACCGGGGAGCTGTTTTTT
>15|TRBJ1-1|.|.|TRBV4-2
CASSQDIQGILGAFF
TGTGCCAGCAGCCAAGATATACAGGGAATTTTAGGAGCTTTCTTT
>14|TRBJ1-1|.|.|TRBV5-1
CASSLGPTNTEAFF
TGCGCCAGCAGCTTGGGGCCTACGAACACTGAAGCTTTCTTT
>13|TRBJ2-7|few|.|TRBV3-1/TRBV3-2
CASSHPQPYEQYF
TGTGCCAGCAGCCATCCGCAACCCTACGAGCAGTACTTC
>13|TRBJ1-1|.|.|TRBV12-5
CASGLSDSGGAFF
TGTGCTAGTGGTTTGTCTGACTCTGGCGGAGCTTTCTTT
>11|TRBJ2-1|once|.|TRBV6-5
CASSYEDEQFF
TGTGCCAGCAGTTACGAGGACGAGCAGTTCTTC
>11|TRBJ2-7|.|.|TRBV24-1
CATSDLAEQYF
TGTGCCACCAGTGATTTAGCGGAGCAGTACTTC
>13|TRBJ1-4|.|.|TRBV5-6
CASSLELNEKLFF
TGTGCCAGCAGCTTGGAACTCAATGAAAAACTGTTTTTT
>17|TRBJ1-4|.|TRBD1|TRBV9
CASSSGTGGLTNEKLFF
TGTGCCAGCAGCTCCGGGACAGGGGGGTTAACTAATGAAAAACTGTTTTTT
>15|TRBJ1-5|.|TRBD1|TRBV5-1
CASSSGGLGNQPQHF
TGCGCCAGCAGCTCAGGGGGCTTAGGCAATCAGCCCCAGCATTTT
>14|TRBJ2-5|.|.|TRBV30
CAWSVGVPGETQYF
TGTGCCTGGAGTGTCGGTGTACCGGGAGAGACCCAGTACTTC
>15|TRBJ2-7|.|.|TRBV7-9
CASSLAAGSPYEQYF
TGTGCCAGCAGCTTAGCTGCGGGGTCCCCCTACGAGCAGTACTTC
>14|TRBJ2-3|.|TRBD2|TRBV19
CATALAGSTDTQYF
TGTGCCACCGCTTTAGCGGGAAGCACAGATACGCAGTATTTT